This is a list of T cell receptor beta chains from one sample in a study of OX40 agonist ivuxolimab in advanced cancers. Produced via immunoSEQ multiplex PCR; TCRdb's table is partial and in-frame only. The sample carries 80,000 to 100,000 clones, less than 90% recorded once. This specimen consisted of CD4+ or CD8+ T cells sorted from blood, obtained in a trial of the OX40 agonist ivuxolimab. Receptors were obtained from an adult with an advanced solid tumor such as melanoma, head and neck, liver or kidney cancer. CDR3s leave out the opening cysteine and the closing phenylalanine or tryptophan. The D gene is left open where the match is weak.

d_gene: TRBD2
j_gene: TRBJ2-1
v_gene: TRBV7-6
len: 14
CDR3aa: ASSSVGKQREREQF

d_gene: -
j_gene: TRBJ2-2
v_gene: TRBV5-1
len: 13
CDR3aa: ASSLAAANTGELF

d_gene: -
j_gene: TRBJ1-2
v_gene: TRBV18
len: 11
CDR3aa: ASSLGGSEGYT

d_gene: -
j_gene: TRBJ1-1
v_gene: TRBV19
len: 11
CDR3aa: ASSFRRNTEAF

d_gene: -
j_gene: TRBJ2-2
v_gene: TRBV7-3
len: 13
CDR3aa: ASSSKVASTGELF

d_gene: -
j_gene: -
v_gene: TRBV27
len: 14
CDR3aa: ASRPRAGGQSDEQY

d_gene: -
j_gene: TRBJ2-7
v_gene: TRBV13
len: 12
CDR3aa: ASRATGYSYEQY

d_gene: -
j_gene: TRBJ2-2
v_gene: TRBV9
len: 9
CDR3aa: ASSDTGELF

d_gene: TRBD2
j_gene: TRBJ2-3
v_gene: TRBV7-9
len: 14
CDR3aa: ASSLGTSGSADTQY

d_gene: TRBD1
j_gene: TRBJ1-1
v_gene: TRBV23-1
len: 16
CDR3aa: ASSQPSRTGGLNTEAF

d_gene: TRBD1
j_gene: TRBJ1-1
v_gene: TRBV7-2
len: 12
CDR3aa: ASSRQGGGTEAF

d_gene: -
j_gene: TRBJ1-1
v_gene: TRBV7-2
len: 13
CDR3aa: ASSLSGQVNTEAF

d_gene: TRBD1
j_gene: TRBJ1-2
v_gene: TRBV7-2
len: 11
CDR3aa: ASRPGGGDGYT

d_gene: -
j_gene: TRBJ1-4
v_gene: TRBV5-1
len: 13
CDR3aa: ASSLRTDSNEKLF

d_gene: -
j_gene: TRBJ1-1
v_gene: TRBV19
len: 13
CDR3aa: ASMKGGQGSTEAF

d_gene: -
j_gene: TRBJ1-5
v_gene: TRBV27
len: 11
CDR3aa: ASSLFPNQPQH

d_gene: -
j_gene: TRBJ1-2
v_gene: TRBV20-1
len: 8
CDR3aa: SAAVSGYT

d_gene: -
j_gene: TRBJ2-5
v_gene: TRBV6-5
len: 12
CDR3aa: ASSYGGGQETQY

d_gene: -
j_gene: TRBJ2-7
v_gene: TRBV2
len: 10
CDR3aa: ASSDRGYEQY

d_gene: -
j_gene: TRBJ2-3
v_gene: TRBV30
len: 12
CDR3aa: AWSWTASTDTQY

d_gene: -
j_gene: TRBJ1-1
v_gene: TRBV5-6
len: 13
CDR3aa: ASSLSPTVNTEAF

d_gene: -
j_gene: TRBJ1-1
v_gene: TRBV18
len: 11
CDR3aa: ASSTGQNTEAF

d_gene: -
j_gene: TRBJ1-2
v_gene: TRBV11-3
len: 12
CDR3aa: ASSLSGDGYGYT

d_gene: TRBD1
j_gene: TRBJ1-1
v_gene: TRBV18
len: 12
CDR3aa: ASSPRGLVAEAF

d_gene: -
j_gene: TRBJ2-5
v_gene: TRBV19
len: 13
CDR3aa: ASSIVKQGGETQY

d_gene: TRBD1
j_gene: TRBJ2-7
v_gene: TRBV27
len: 13
CDR3aa: ASSSGQSQLYEQY

d_gene: -
j_gene: TRBJ1-5
v_gene: TRBV9
len: 13
CDR3aa: ASSRGGYSNQPQH

d_gene: -
j_gene: TRBJ1-2
v_gene: TRBV19
len: 12
CDR3aa: ASSIRPQGYGYT

d_gene: -
j_gene: TRBJ2-1
v_gene: TRBV11-2
len: 10
CDR3aa: ASSFLRNEQF

d_gene: -
j_gene: TRBJ2-1
v_gene: TRBV7-2
len: 13
CDR3aa: ASSLRGGPYNEQF

d_gene: TRBD2
j_gene: TRBJ2-4
v_gene: TRBV13
len: 15
CDR3aa: ASSLAGGAMAKNIQY

d_gene: TRBD1
j_gene: TRBJ2-7
v_gene: TRBV30
len: 11
CDR3aa: AWSGTGAGEQY

d_gene: TRBD1
j_gene: TRBJ1-4
v_gene: TRBV18
len: 13
CDR3aa: ASSPPGTGSEKLF

d_gene: -
j_gene: TRBJ1-2
v_gene: TRBV7-8
len: 13
CDR3aa: ASSLRMGSTYGYT

d_gene: -
j_gene: TRBJ2-7
v_gene: TRBV18
len: 11
CDR3aa: ASSPTGPYEQY

d_gene: -
j_gene: TRBJ1-5
v_gene: TRBV27
len: 15
CDR3aa: ASSLSYGGARSMPQH

d_gene: -
j_gene: TRBJ2-3
v_gene: TRBV11-2
len: 12
CDR3aa: ASSLGLYTDTQY

d_gene: -
j_gene: TRBJ2-7
v_gene: TRBV6-6
len: 11
CDR3aa: ASTRTRGYEQY

d_gene: TRBD1
j_gene: TRBJ1-2
v_gene: TRBV19
len: 11
CDR3aa: ASKGTGSYGYT

d_gene: -
j_gene: TRBJ1-2
v_gene: TRBV19
len: 12
CDR3aa: ASSTPSGWYGYT

d_gene: -
j_gene: TRBJ2-1
v_gene: TRBV27
len: 14
CDR3aa: ASIGAGPITYNEQF

d_gene: -
j_gene: TRBJ1-1
v_gene: TRBV7-9
len: 8
CDR3aa: ASSSAEAF

d_gene: -
j_gene: TRBJ2-4
v_gene: TRBV2
len: 16
CDR3aa: ASSPGHPKILAKNIQY